This T cell receptor beta chain originates from a study of cytomegalovirus exposure and HLA in healthy donors. The V end was cut by 1 base, the J end by 12 bases, with 15 bases between. CDR1 and CDR2 from the germline V gene are SGHDN and FVKESK. The length of the CDR3 is 13 residues. Both 60 Vbeta primers and 13 Jbeta primers went into the PCR. The data were produced by immunoSEQ multiplex PCR, yet TCRdb's version contains in-frame clones alone and is incomplete. The sample includes some 160,000 clones, about 88% of them seen just once. The chain carries TRBV14 and TRBJ2-5, with D perhaps matching TRBD2 (6 bases). Input material: PBMCs. The source of this sequence is a woman aged 18-29 years in good health and CMV-seronegative. This CDR3 is CASSQVLEGIKYF. The CDR3 DNA reads TGTGCCAGCAGCCAAGTCCTGGAGGGAATAAAGTACTTC.